This is a list of T cell receptor beta chains from one sample in a study of blood T cell repertoires in COVID-19. The table came from immunoSEQ multiplex PCR; TCRdb's copy has only in-frame clones and leaves some out. The table has tens of thousands of clones, roughly 84% seen once. Sequenced sample: peripheral blood. The source of these receptors is a man over 45 with acute or convalescent COVID-19. The conserved cysteine and the conserved F or W are not part of the CDR3 here. Fields, in order: V gene, clone size, J gene, CDR3 protein. The size field is filled for only some rows; it gives once, few, many or a size class.

TRBV11-2	.	TRBJ2-7	ASSLYRGYEQY
TRBV24-1	once	TRBJ2-1	ATSGAENEQF
TRBV9	once	TRBJ2-5	ASSVAGQLQETQY
TRBV5-5	.	TRBJ2-7	ASSSVAGGGNEQY
TRBV7-6	.	TRBJ2-5	ASSPTGGETQY
TRBV7-2	.	TRBJ2-7	ASSLEGSVGY
TRBV27	few	TRBJ2-3	AAGSRTDTQY
TRBV6-5	.	TRBJ2-5	ASKDRGARTQY
TRBV5-1	.	TRBJ2-1	ASSWQIGRGQLAGGSYNEQF
TRBV11-2	.	TRBJ1-2	ASSVNSYVGYT
TRBV5-1	.	TRBJ2-1	ASSETTSGEYNEQF
TRBV7-3	.	TRBJ1-2	ASSSAGTGLSGHT
TRBV5-6	.	TRBJ1-2	ASFTGSYYGYT
TRBV7-3	.	TRBJ2-5	ASSSRGGSQETQY
TRBV28	.	TRBJ2-1	ASSSLPGISRNEQF
TRBV20-1	once	TRBJ1-5	SASSRGQPQH
TRBV15	.	TRBJ2-7	ATSTSWRASGEQY
TRBV3-1/TRBV3-2	.	TRBJ2-3	ASSQVGTSGGEDTQY
TRBV5-1	.	TRBJ2-3	ASSTGLAGGGDTQY
TRBV6-6	.	TRBJ1-1	ASSYPVGGPTEAF
TRBV2	.	TRBJ1-1	ASSVAGGRAEAF
TRBV11-2	.	TRBJ2-6	ASSLYKGSGTNVLT
TRBV19	.	TRBJ2-3	ASSPQGSTDTQY
TRBV30	.	TRBJ1-3	AWSRGGGGNTIY
TRBV9	once	TRBJ2-1	ASSVAGSGSSYNEQF
TRBV2	.	TRBJ1-6	ASSWEGVRSPLH
TRBV5-1	.	TRBJ2-7	ASSLAGFSLYEQY
TRBV9	.	TRBJ2-1	ASSVERGQGRASGTRDEQF
TRBV2	.	TRBJ1-5	ASTKDRAVGGGSNQPQH
TRBV19	.	TRBJ1-5	ATSAGARNQPQH
TRBV13	.	TRBJ2-3	ASSPVYQGSTDTQY
TRBV12-3/TRBV12-4	.	TRBJ1-1	ASSSGTNTEAF
TRBV19	few	TRBJ1-3	ASLLSGSGNTIY
TRBV9	.	TRBJ2-7	ASSVELGRGEQY
TRBV18	.	TRBJ1-1	ASSQGQLNTEAF
TRBV10-2	.	TRBJ1-6	ASSLLADYNSPLH
TRBV6-8	.	TRBJ1-2	ASKGQGGYT
TRBV7-2	once	TRBJ2-7	ASSPPRTASYEQY
TRBV5-1	.	TRBJ2-3	ASSLGQGISTDTQY
TRBV5-4	.	TRBJ2-7	ASSLGTSGSSYEQY
TRBV27	.	TRBJ2-7	ASRRSQGASSYEQY
TRBV11-2	.	TRBJ1-2	ASSLEGVRVRSSGYT
TRBV19	.	TRBJ1-6	ASKTWDRGNSPLH
TRBV12-5	once	TRBJ1-2	ASGLPEGGGYT
TRBV28	.	TRBJ1-1	ASSRDRNTEAF
TRBV19	.	TRBJ1-5	ASSIYRDGQPQH
TRBV19	.	TRBJ1-5	ASTPMGGSNQPQH
TRBV30	.	TRBJ2-7	AWSGRVGASYEQY
TRBV19	.	TRBJ1-6	AVGGTLPLH
TRBV12-3/TRBV12-4	.	TRBJ2-7	ASRLGSYEQY
TRBV25-1	.	TRBJ2-3	ASSEGSGRFTDTQY
TRBV27	.	TRBJ2-1	ASSKGLLNEQF
TRBV5-6	.	TRBJ1-2	ASTTGQSAHYGYT